The T cell receptor (beta chain) described here comes from a study of T-cell memory formation after mild COVID-19. Study details: In these data, TCR clusters were largely donor specific.

TCRdb redid the calling of the 5' RACE reads with MiXCR, one entry per CDR3 protein. The sample records over 450,000 distinct CDR3 sequences, around 20% being singletons. Germline CDR1 is SEHNR and CDR2 is FQNEAQ (reference sequence). Between the trimmed V and J ends, which lost 6 bases and 6 bases, there was a span of 16 bases. The CDR3 sequence is 14 residues long. Sequencing was performed on PBMCs or a T cell subset sorted from them (not recorded which). The chain couples TRBV7-9 to TRBJ2-3; D perhaps matches TRBD2 (5 bases). This receptor was obtained from an adult woman who had mild COVID-19 (a few samples of this study predate the infection). Cell type and time point are not known. This CDR3 reads CASSVMARGDTQYF. The CDR3, as DNA: TGTGCCAGCAGTGTAATGGCGCGCGGGGATACGCAGTATTTT.